Below are 3 T cell receptor beta chains sequenced from a single sample in a study of patients and donors after allogeneic stem cell transplantation. TCRdb reprocessed the RT-PCR reads via MiXCR and lists one record per CDR3 protein. The sample holds 900,000 to 1,000,000 distinct CDR3 sequences; about 20% are singletons and the top ten take around 6%. Material for sequencing was blood, either unsorted or a sorted T cell fraction (not recorded which). Every receptor here comes from a human donor who was either an allogeneic HSCT recipient or a stem cell or donor lymphocyte infusion donor (not recorded which). It is not recorded whose cells these are; they may come from a transplant donor.

This clonotype was counted only a few times. This chain connects TRBV30 to TRBJ1-5, with D tentatively TRBD1 (5 bases). Germline V gene lookup returns CDR1 GTSNPN and CDR2 SVGIG (reference sequence). V was shortened by 2 bases and J by 7 bases, with 15 bases between the two germline ends. The CDR3 consists of 14 residues. The CDR3 sequence: CAWSSDSPGQPQHF. The CDR3, as DNA: TGTGCCTGGAGTTCCGACAGTCCGGGCCAGCCCCAGCATTTT.

This clonotype was found many times. The chain uses TRBV12-3 or TRBV12-4 and TRBJ2-1; D possibly corresponds to TRBD2 (5 bases). There are 13 residues in the CDR3. V lost 1 base and J 10 bases, leaving 11 bases between the germline ends. This CDR3 reads CASSLELVGEQFF. For the CDR3, the DNA is TGTGCCAGCAGTTTAGAACTAGTCGGGGAGCAGTTCTTC.

The rearrangement uses TRBV4-2 and TRBJ2-1; D not certain. The CDR3 is 16 residues long. Germline CDR1 reads LGHNA; CDR2 reads YNFKEQ. V lost 3 bases, J lost 0 bases, and 12 bases lay in between. CDR3 loop: CASSHYRPSSYNEQFF. The CDR3 DNA reads as TGTGCCAGCAGCCATTATCGGCCTAGCTCCTACAATGAGCAGTTCTTC.